What follows are 6 T cell receptor beta chains derived from one specimen sequenced in a study of T cell changes during pregnancy in multiple sclerosis (dated by TCRdb to the late 2010s). Library prep was done by the immunoSEQ multiplex PCR assay. TCRdb took this table from immuneACCESS and kept in-frame rearrangements with V and J called. Such tables lack part of the clones; where checked against another copy, unresolved V genes explain under half of the gap, and the rest is unexplained. The sample includes 80,000 to 95,000 clones, with around 95% observed a single time. Under 1.5% of the sample comes from the top ten. The material sequenced was peripheral blood, taken in the third trimester of pregnancy. The receptor set was obtained from a female donor in good health, enrolled as a control in a pregnancy study.

This rearrangement joins TRBV9 to TRBJ2-5; TRBD1 aligns across 9 bases. Per germline, CDR1 SGDLS and CDR2 YYNGEE. V gave up 2 bases and J gave up 7 bases; unmatched junction bases: 9. The CDR3 loop spans 15 amino acids. In DNA form, the CDR3 reads TGTGCCAGCAGCGTTAAGACAGGGGGTGCAAGGACCCAGTACTTC. Its protein product is CASSVKTGGARTQYF.

The table lists this clone with a few counts. The V gene is TRBV5-1, the J gene TRBJ2-7; D possibly corresponds to TRBD2 (5 bases). Looked up from germline, CDR1 is SGHRS and CDR2 is YFSETQ. There are 16 residues in the CDR3. V was cut by 3 bases and J by 3 bases, with 19 bases left in between. This CDR3 reads CASSSPVEGRDYEQYF. CDR3 in DNA: TGCGCCAGCAGCTCCCCGGTAGAGGGCAGAGACTACGAGCAGTACTTC.

This rearrangement joins TRBV11-2 to TRBJ2-7; 8 nucleotides align to TRBD2. The germline CDR1 and CDR2 sequences are SGHAT and FQNNGV. This CDR3 has 12 residues. V lost 6 bases, J lost 6 bases, and 4 bases stayed unmatched. The CDR3 DNA reads as TGTGCCAGCAGAGGACTAGCTGGCGAGCAGTACTTC. This gives the protein CASRGLAGEQYF.

The V gene is TRBV2, the J gene TRBJ2-1, with a tentative D call TRBD2 (6 bases). Looked up from germline, CDR1 is SNHLY and CDR2 is FYNNEI. The V end lost 7 bases, the J end lost 7 bases, and 11 bases lay between the germline ends. The CDR3 spans 12 residues. CDR3 DNA sequence: TGTGCCAGCAAGGGTAGCGGTAATGAGCAGTTCTTC. Encoded protein: CASKGSGNEQFF.

The chain combines TRBV5-3 with TRBJ2-7; no definite D call. TRBV5-3 is labeled an ORF, and its function is uncertain. Between the trimmed V and J ends, which lost 1 base and 0 bases, there was a span of 17 bases. The CDR3 covers 17 residues. This CDR3 reads CARSLRYERRISYEQYF. CDR3 bases: TGTGCCAGAAGCTTGCGTTATGAACGGCGGATCTCCTACGAGCAGTACTTC.

The genes are TRBV2 and TRBJ1-1, with a tentative D call TRBD1 (6 bases). This CDR3 is built from 14 residues. In germline, CDR1 is SNHLY, CDR2 FYNNEI. V gave up 6 bases and J gave up 3 bases, with 14 bases separating them. CDR3 loop: CASSPEQGYTEAFF. The CDR3 bases are TGTGCCAGCAGCCCGGAACAGGGATACACTGAAGCTTTCTTT.